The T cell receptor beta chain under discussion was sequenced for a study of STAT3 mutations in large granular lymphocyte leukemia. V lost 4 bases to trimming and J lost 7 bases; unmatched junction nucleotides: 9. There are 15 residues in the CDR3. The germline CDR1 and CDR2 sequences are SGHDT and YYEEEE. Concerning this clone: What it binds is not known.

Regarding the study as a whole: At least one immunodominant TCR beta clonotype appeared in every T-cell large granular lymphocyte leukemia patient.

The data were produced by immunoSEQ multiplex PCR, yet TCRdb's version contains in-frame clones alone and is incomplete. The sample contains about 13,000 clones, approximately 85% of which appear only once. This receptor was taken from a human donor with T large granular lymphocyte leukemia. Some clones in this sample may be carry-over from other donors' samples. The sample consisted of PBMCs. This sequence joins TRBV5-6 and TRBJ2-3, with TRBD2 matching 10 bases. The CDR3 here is CASSPGLAEIYTQYF. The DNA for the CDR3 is TGTGCCAGCAGCCCAGGACTAGCGGAGATCTATACGCAGTATTTT.